The sequence of this T cell receptor (beta chain) was determined in a study of control samples from healthy donors and cancer patients. Trimming removed 0 bases from V and 1 base from J, with 7 bases in between. Germline values: CDR1 SGHDT, CDR2 YYEEEE. The CDR3 runs 14 residues. Sequenced by immunoSEQ multiplex PCR; TCRdb stores in-frame clones only, minus some. Among 17,000 or so clones listed, less than 90% were seen once. Sequencing was done on a sample of PBMCs. The TCR sequence derives from a man between 60 and 75 years old with head and neck cancer. This chain joins TRBV5-6 and TRBJ1-1; perhaps TRBD1 as D (5 bases). CDR3 DNA: TGTGCCAGCAGCTTGGCAGGGACGAACACTGAAGCTTTCTTT. Translation gives CASSLAGTNTEAFF. The variable domain in full, completed from reference TRBV5-6 and TRBJ1-1, reads DAGVTQSPTHLIKTRGQQVTLRCSPKSGHDTVSWYQQALGQGPQFIFQYYEEEERQRGNFPDRFSGHQFPNYSSELNVNALLLGDSALYLCASSLAGTNTEAFFGQGTRLTVV.